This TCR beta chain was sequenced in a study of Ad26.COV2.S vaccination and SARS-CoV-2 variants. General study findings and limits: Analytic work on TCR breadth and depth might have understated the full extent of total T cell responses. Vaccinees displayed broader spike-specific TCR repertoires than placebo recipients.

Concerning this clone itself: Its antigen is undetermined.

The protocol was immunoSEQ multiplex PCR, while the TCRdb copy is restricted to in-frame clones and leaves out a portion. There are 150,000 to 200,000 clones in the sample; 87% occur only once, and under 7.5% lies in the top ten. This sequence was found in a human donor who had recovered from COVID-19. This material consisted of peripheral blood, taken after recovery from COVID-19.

CDR3 bases: TGTGCCAGCAGTGAGGGACCGACTAACTATGGCTACACCTTC. Its protein product is CASSEGPTNYGYTF. The V call is TRBV6-1, the J call TRBJ1-2, with D maybe TRBD1 (5 bases). The CDR3 consists of 14 residues. Trimming stripped 3 bases from V and 0 bases from J, with 8 bases between. CDR1 and CDR2 from the germline V gene are MNHNS and SASEGT.